The 5 T cell receptor beta chains given below trace back to one sample, sequenced in a study of cytotoxic CD8 clonotypes in ibrutinib-treated CLL (dated by TCRdb to 2020 to 2023). Libraries came from the immunoSEQ multiplex PCR assay. TCRdb retrieved this table from immuneACCESS and kept in-frame rearrangements only. Not all clones are present; in checked studies, unresolved V genes account for under half, and no reason is known for the remainder. The sample table records 14,000 or so clones; around 60% of these occur just once. The ten largest clones represent around 40% of the sample. The sample was PBMCs, taken before ibrutinib treatment. All receptors come from a human donor with chronic lymphocytic leukemia.

The CDR3 sequence is CASSRPRGENTEAFF. For the CDR3, the DNA is TGTGCCAGCAGCCGACCCAGGGGGGAGAACACTGAAGCTTTCTTT. The chain is built from TRBV7-8 and TRBJ1-1, with TRBD1 matching over 7 bases. V lost 5 bases and J lost 1; bases outside the gene matches: 7. There are 15 residues in the CDR3. Germline V gene lookup returns CDR1 SGHVS and CDR2 FQNEAQ. The full variable domain, rest sourced from reference TRBV7-8 and TRBJ1-1, is GAGVSQSPRYKVAKRGQDVALRCDPISGHVSLFWYQQALGQGPEFLTYFQNEAQLDKSGLPSDRFFAERPEGSVSTLKIQRTQQEDSAVYLCASSRPRGENTEAFFGQGTRLTVV.

There are many counts of this clone. CDR3 protein: CASSVVAGGYTGELFF. The CDR3 nucleotides read TGTGCCAGCAGCGTAGTAGCGGGGGGATACACCGGGGAGCTGTTTTTT. The chain employs TRBV9 and TRBJ2-2, with 10 bases fitting TRBD2. This CDR3 is built from 16 residues. Trimming at V came to 0 bases and at J to 3 bases, leaving 2 bases not matched to a gene. Germline assignment: CDR1 SGDLS and CDR2 YYNGEE.

This clone was seen only a few times. V gene TRBV11-2 combines with J gene TRBJ2-3; 8 nucleotides line up with TRBD2. The CDR3 is made up of 16 amino acids. The junction had 9 bases not matched to a gene; V was cut back by 5 bases and J by 2 bases. Germline values: CDR1 SGHAT, CDR2 FQNNGV. The CDR3 region has the DNA TGTGCCAGCAGCGGCGGGACTAGACAAATCACAGATACGCAGTATTTT. Translation: CASSGGTRQITDTQYF. The variable domain in full, completed from reference TRBV11-2 and TRBJ2-3, reads EAGVAQSPRYKIIEKRQSVAFWCNPISGHATLYWYQQILGQGPKLLIQFQNNGVVDDSQLPKDRFSAERLKGVDSTLKIQPAKLEDSAVYLCASSGGTRQITDTQYFGPGTRLTVL.

Many counts were recorded for this clone. The rearrangement links TRBV2 to TRBJ2-1, with no clear D. Germline V lookup: CDR1 SNHLY, CDR2 FYNNEI. The germline V and J ends were trimmed by 0 bases and 8 bases, with 5 bases remaining between them. The CDR3 spans 12 residues. The CDR3 nucleotides are TGTGCCAGCAGTGAAGCCAGCGATGAGCAGTTCTTC. Its protein is CASSEASDEQFF.

The chain couples TRBV5-5 to TRBJ1-2; 7 nucleotides line up with TRBD1. The CDR3 covers 15 residues. After removal of 4 bases from V and 0 bases from J, the junction contained 6 bases not matched to a gene. Germline CDR1 SGHKS, CDR2 YYEKEE (reference sequence). CDR3 bases: TGTGCCAGCAGCCACCCCGGGACAGCTAACTATGGCTACACCTTC. Translated: CASSHPGTANYGYTF.